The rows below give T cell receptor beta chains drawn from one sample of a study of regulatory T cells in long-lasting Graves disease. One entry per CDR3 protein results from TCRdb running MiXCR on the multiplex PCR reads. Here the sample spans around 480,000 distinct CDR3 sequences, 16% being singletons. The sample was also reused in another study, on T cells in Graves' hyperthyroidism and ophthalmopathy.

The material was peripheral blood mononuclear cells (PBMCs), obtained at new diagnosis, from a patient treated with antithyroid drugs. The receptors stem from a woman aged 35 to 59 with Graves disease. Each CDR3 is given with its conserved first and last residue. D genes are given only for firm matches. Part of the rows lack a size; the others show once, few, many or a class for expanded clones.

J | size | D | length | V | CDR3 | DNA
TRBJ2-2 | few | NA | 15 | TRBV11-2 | CASSVRGPYTGELFF | TGTGCCAGCAGCGTCCGGGGGCCGTACACCGGGGAGCTGTTTTTT
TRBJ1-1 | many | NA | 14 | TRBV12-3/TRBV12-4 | CASSLGASRGLAFF | TGTGCCAGCAGTTTAGGGGCGAGTCGGGGACTTGCTTTCTTT
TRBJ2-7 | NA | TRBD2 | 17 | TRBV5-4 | CASSGSGEGLKTYEQYF | TGTGCCAGCAGCGGTTCCGGGGAGGGTTTAAAGACCTACGAGCAGTACTTC
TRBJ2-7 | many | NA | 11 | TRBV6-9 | CASSYQYEQYF | TGTGCCAGCAGTTACCAGTACGAGCAGTACTTC
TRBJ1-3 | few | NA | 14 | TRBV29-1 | CSVEGGAAGNTIYF | TGCAGCGTTGAAGGAGGGGCGGCTGGAAACACCATATATTTT
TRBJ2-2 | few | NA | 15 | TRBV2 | CASSVQAMNTGELFF | TGTGCCAGCAGCGTCCAAGCAATGAACACCGGGGAGCTGTTTTTT
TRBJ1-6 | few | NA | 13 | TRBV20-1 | CSARTGILSPLHF | TGCAGTGCTAGAACAGGGATCTTGTCACCCCTCCACTTT
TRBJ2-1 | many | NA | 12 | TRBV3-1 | CASSPRFNEQFF | TGTGCCAGCAGCCCGCGGTTCAATGAGCAGTTCTTC
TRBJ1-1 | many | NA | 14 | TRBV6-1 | CASSNGGPGTEAFF | TGTGCCAGCAGTAATGGGGGGCCGGGTACTGAAGCTTTCTTT
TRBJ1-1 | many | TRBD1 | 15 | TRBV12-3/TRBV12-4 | CASSRGQGLVERAFF | TGTGCCAGCAGTCGAGGACAGGGTTTGGTAGAGAGGGCTTTCTTT
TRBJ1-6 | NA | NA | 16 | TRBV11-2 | CASSPQGQTYDSPLHF | TGTGCCAGCAGTCCCCAGGGTCAGACCTATGATTCACCCCTCCACTTT
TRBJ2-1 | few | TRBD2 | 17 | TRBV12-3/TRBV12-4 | CASRDSCTSGGYNEQFF | TGTGCCAGCAGAGACAGCTGTACTAGCGGGGGATACAATGAGCAGTTCTTC
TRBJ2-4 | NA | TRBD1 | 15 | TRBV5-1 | CASSLAGQGVNIQYF | TGCGCCAGCAGCTTGGCGGGACAGGGGGTAAACATTCAGTACTTC
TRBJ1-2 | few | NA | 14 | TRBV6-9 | CASSSWRGGYGYTF | TGTGCCAGCAGTTCTTGGAGGGGTGGGTATGGCTACACCTTC
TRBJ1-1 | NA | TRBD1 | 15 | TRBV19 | CASSIGDRANTEAFF | TGTGCCAGTAGTATAGGGGACAGGGCGAACACTGAAGCTTTCTTT
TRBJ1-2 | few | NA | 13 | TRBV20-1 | CSAKDTVDYGYTF | TGCAGTGCTAAGGACACCGTTGACTATGGCTACACCTTC
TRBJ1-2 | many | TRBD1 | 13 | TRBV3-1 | CASRGDSNYGYTF | TGTGCCAGCAGGGGGGACAGCAACTATGGCTACACCTTC
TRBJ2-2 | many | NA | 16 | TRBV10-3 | CAISDPPGTNTGELFF | TGTGCCATCAGTGACCCTCCGGGAACGAACACCGGGGAGCTGTTTTTT
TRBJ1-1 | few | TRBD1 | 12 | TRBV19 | CASTRQGGEAFF | TGTGCCAGTACACGACAGGGGGGCGAAGCTTTCTTT
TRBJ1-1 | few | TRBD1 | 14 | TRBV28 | CASSFGTGPFEAFF | TGTGCCAGCAGTTTCGGGACAGGTCCCTTTGAAGCTTTCTTT
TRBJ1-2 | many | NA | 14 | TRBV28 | CASSHDPLYYGYTF | TGTGCCAGCAGCCATGATCCTTTGTACTATGGCTACACCTTC
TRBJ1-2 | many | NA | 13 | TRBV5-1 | CASSFPANYGYTF | TGCGCCAGCAGCTTTCCTGCAAACTATGGCTACACCTTC
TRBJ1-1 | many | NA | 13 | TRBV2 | CASSERRSTEAFF | TGTGCCAGCAGTGAGAGGAGGTCCACTGAAGCTTTCTTT
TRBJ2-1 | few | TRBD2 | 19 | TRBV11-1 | CASSPALVAGVRSYNEQFF | TGTGCCAGCAGCCCGGCTTTAGTAGCGGGGGTTCGCTCCTACAATGAGCAGTTCTTC
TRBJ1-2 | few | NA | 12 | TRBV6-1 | CASGEGTNFYTF | TGTGCCAGCGGGGAAGGCACAAACTTCTACACCTTC
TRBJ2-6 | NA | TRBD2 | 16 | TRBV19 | CASKRAGGTGANVLTF | TGTGCCAGTAAGCGAGCGGGGGGGACTGGGGCCAACGTCCTGACTTTC
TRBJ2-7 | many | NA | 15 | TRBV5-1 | CASSLSATSIYEQYF | TGCGCCAGCAGCTTGTCGGCGACTTCAATCTACGAGCAGTACTTC
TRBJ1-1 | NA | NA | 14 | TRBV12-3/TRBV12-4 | CASSLGSGRTEAFF | TGTGCCAGCAGTTTGGGGAGCGGGCGGACTGAAGCTTTCTTT
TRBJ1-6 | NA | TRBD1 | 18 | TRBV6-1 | CASSRPGQLSSYNSPLHF | TGTGCCAGCAGTCGGCCGGGACAGCTAAGCTCCTATAATTCACCCCTCCACTTT
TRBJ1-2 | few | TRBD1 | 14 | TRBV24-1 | CATRGNDRAYGYTF | TGTGCCACCAGAGGCAATGACAGGGCCTATGGCTACACCTTC
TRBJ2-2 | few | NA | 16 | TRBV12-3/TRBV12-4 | CASSSTGLANTGELFF | TGTGCCAGCAGTTCGACAGGCCTCGCGAACACCGGGGAGCTGTTTTTT
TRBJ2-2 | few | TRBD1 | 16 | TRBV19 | CASSTQGAVSTGELFF | TGTGCCAGTAGTACACAGGGGGCAGTTTCCACCGGGGAGCTGTTTTTT
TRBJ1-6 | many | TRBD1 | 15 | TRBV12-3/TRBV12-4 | CASSHRGLSSSPLHF | TGTGCCAGCAGTCACAGGGGGCTTAGTAGTTCACCCCTCCACTTT
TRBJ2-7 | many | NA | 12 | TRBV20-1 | CSARARGSEQYF | TGCAGTGCTAGAGCTAGAGGCAGCGAGCAGTACTTC
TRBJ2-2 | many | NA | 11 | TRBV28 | CASSSVDELFF | TGTGCCAGCAGTTCTGTCGACGAGCTGTTTTTT
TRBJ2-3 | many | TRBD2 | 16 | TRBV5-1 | CASSTSSGGSTDTQYF | TGCGCCAGCAGCACGAGTAGCGGGGGAAGCACAGATACGCAGTATTTT
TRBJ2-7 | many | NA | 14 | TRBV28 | CASSSQTASYEQYF | TGTGCCAGCAGCTCCCAGACCGCGTCCTACGAGCAGTACTTC
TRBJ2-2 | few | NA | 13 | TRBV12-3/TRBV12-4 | CASRQLDPGELFF | TGTGCCAGCAGACAACTAGATCCCGGGGAGCTGTTTTTT
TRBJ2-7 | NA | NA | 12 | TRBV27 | CASGKKDYEQYF | TGTGCCAGCGGAAAAAAGGACTACGAGCAGTACTTC
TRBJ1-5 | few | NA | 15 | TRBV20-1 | CSAPTGQRSNQPQHF | TGCAGTGCCCCAACTGGACAGAGAAGCAATCAGCCCCAGCATTTT
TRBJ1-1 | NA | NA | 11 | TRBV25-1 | CASSIGGQAFF | TGTGCCAGCAGTATAGGGGGGCAAGCTTTCTTT
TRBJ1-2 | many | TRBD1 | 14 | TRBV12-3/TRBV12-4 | CASTPRGTGDGYTF | TGTGCCAGCACCCCAAGGGGGACAGGGGATGGCTACACCTTC
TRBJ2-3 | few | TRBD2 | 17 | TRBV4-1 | CASSQETAGGPEGTQYF | TGCGCCAGCAGCCAAGAAACAGCGGGGGGGCCGGAGGGTACGCAGTATTTT
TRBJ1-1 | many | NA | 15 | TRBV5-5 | CASSLPQTVPTEAFF | TGTGCCAGCAGCTTGCCCCAAACGGTCCCCACTGAAGCTTTCTTT
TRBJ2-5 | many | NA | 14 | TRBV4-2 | CASSQEIEQETQYF | TGTGCCAGCAGCCAAGAAATAGAGCAAGAGACCCAGTACTTC
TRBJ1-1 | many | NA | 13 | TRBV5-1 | CASSSEKPTEAFF | TGCGCCAGCAGCTCGGAGAAACCCACTGAAGCTTTCTTT
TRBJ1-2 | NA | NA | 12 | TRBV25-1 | CASSESNYGYTF | TGTGCCAGCAGTGAATCTAACTATGGCTACACCTTC
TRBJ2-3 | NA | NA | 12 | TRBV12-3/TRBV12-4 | CASSNPTDTQYF | TGTGCCAGCAGTAACCCCACAGATACGCAGTATTTT
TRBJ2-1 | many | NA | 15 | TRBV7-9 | CASGDGGTSYNEQFF | TGTGCCAGCGGCGATGGGGGTACCTCCTACAATGAGCAGTTCTTC
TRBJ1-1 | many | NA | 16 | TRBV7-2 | CASSLDGRGPNTEAFF | TGTGCCAGCAGCTTAGACGGCCGGGGCCCGAACACTGAAGCTTTCTTT
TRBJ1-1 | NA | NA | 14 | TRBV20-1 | CSARFGGPSTEAFF | TGCAGTGCTAGGTTTGGGGGGCCTTCCACTGAAGCTTTCTTT
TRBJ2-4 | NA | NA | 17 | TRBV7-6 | CASSLDGGPLAKNIQYF | TGTGCCAGCAGCTTAGACGGGGGTCCACTAGCCAAAAACATTCAGTACTTC
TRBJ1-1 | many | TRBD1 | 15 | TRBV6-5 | CASSYSQGVGTEAFF | TGTGCCAGCAGTTACTCACAGGGGGTAGGGACTGAAGCTTTCTTT
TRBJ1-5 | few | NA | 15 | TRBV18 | CASSLRGASNQPQHF | TGTGCCAGCTCACTTAGGGGGGCGAGCAATCAGCCCCAGCATTTT
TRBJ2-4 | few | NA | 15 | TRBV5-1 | CASSPDLGAKNIQYF | TGCGCCAGCAGCCCGGACCTGGGAGCCAAAAACATTCAGTACTTC
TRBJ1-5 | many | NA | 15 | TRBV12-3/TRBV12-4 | CASSPTPRGNQPQHF | TGTGCCAGCAGCCCTACACCTAGGGGCAATCAGCCCCAGCATTTT
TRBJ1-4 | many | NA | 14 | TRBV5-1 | CASRPRQDNEKLFF | TGCGCCAGCAGACCCCGACAGGATAATGAAAAACTGTTTTTT
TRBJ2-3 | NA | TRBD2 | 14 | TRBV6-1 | CASTVRGGTDTQYF | TGTGCCAGCACTGTCCGGGGGGGCACAGATACGCAGTATTTT
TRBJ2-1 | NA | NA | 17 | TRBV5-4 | CASSSAVAVPTDNEQFF | TGTGCCAGCAGCTCCGCTGTGGCCGTCCCCACGGACAATGAGCAGTTCTTC